A single T cell receptor beta chain is shown here with its context. Libraries were prepared by immunoSEQ multiplex PCR; TCRdb keeps only in-frame clonotypes and omits some of them. The sample consists of about 180,000 clones, around nine tenths of them appearing once. The data belong to a study of T cell responses to AZD1222 COVID-19 vaccine. This CDR3 region has 16 residues. V shed 2 bases and J 0 bases; nucleotides not matched to a gene: 3. Per the germline V gene, CDR1 is SGHDN and CDR2 is FVKESK. The sequences come from peripheral blood, collected 28 days after the second AZD1222 dose. The TCR originated in an adult who received the AZD1222 COVID-19 vaccine. The rearrangement joins TRBV14 to TRBJ1-4; the match to TRBD1 covers 7 bases. The CDR3 DNA is TGTGCCAGCAGCCAAAGACAGGGCGCAACTAATGAAAAACTGTTTTTT. It codes for CASSQRQGATNEKLFF.